The 10 T cell receptor beta chains given below trace back to one sample, sequenced in a study of CD8+CD57+ T cells in acquired aplastic anemia. Genomic DNA, the template, was used for profiling of the TCR beta VDJ and CDR3. MiXCR was run by TCRdb on the reads, yielding one entry per CDR3 protein. The sample has over 150,000 distinct CDR3 sequences, 54% seen once. Sequenced sample: sorted CD4+, CD8+, or CD8+CD57+ T cells (not recorded which) from PBMCs. The receptors come from a human donor in good health, serving as a control.

In its sample, this clonotype was seen many times. The chain is built from TRBV20-1 and TRBJ2-7; TRBD1 is a possible D gene (5 bases). V shed 4 bases and J shed 4 bases, with 14 bases lying between them. This CDR3 comprises 13 residues. Germline assignment: CDR1 DFQATT and CDR2 SNEGSKA (reference sequence). The CDR3 spells CSAIRLDSYEQYF. The CDR3, as DNA: TGCAGTGCTATACGACTCGACAGTTACGAGCAGTACTTC.

V is TRBV7-6 and J is TRBJ2-7, with unresolved D. V lost 3 bases, J lost 0 bases, and 9 bases lay in between. This CDR3 has 14 residues. Germline V gene data show CDR1 as SGHVS and CDR2 as FNYEAQ. Here the CDR3 reads CASSFSEGSYEQYF. The DNA for the CDR3 is TGTGCCAGCAGCTTCTCAGAAGGCTCCTACGAGCAGTACTTC.

The CDR3 loop is CASSSLTGTYEQYF. CDR3 coding DNA: TGTGCCAGCAGTTCCCTGACAGGAACCTACGAGCAGTACTTC. V is TRBV27 and J is TRBJ2-7; TRBD1 might be the D (6 bases). CDR1 is MNHEY, CDR2 SMNVEV, per germline (reference sequence). V was clipped by 4 bases and J by 2 bases, with 12 bases between them. The CDR3 covers 14 residues.

V usage is TRBV7-2 and J usage is TRBJ1-5; TRBD1 aligns across 7 bases. This CDR3 is built from 13 residues. Per germline, CDR1 SGHTA and CDR2 FQGNSA. V was clipped by 3 bases and J by 11 bases; unmatched bases: 7. CDR3 in amino acids: CASSFYRGETQHF. The CDR3 region has the DNA TGTGCCAGCAGCTTTTACAGGGGTGAGACCCAGCATTTT.

This clonotype is a singleton in its sample. The chain recombines TRBV7-3 with TRBJ2-7, with 7 bases that match TRBD2. The germline V gene encodes CDR1 SGHTA and CDR2 FQGTGA. V gave up 6 bases and J gave up 2 bases; unmatched junction bases: 7. The CDR3 totals 14 residues. CDR3 nucleotide sequence: TGTGCCAGCAGTTGCACTAGCGCCACCTACGAGCAGTACGTC. Translation: CASSCTSATYEQYV.

Many counts were recorded for this clonotype. One junction end disagrees with the germline gene, perhaps due to a read error. The DNA of the CDR3 is TGCAGCGTGGAAGGGACCGATGCCACAGATACGCAGTATTTT. The encoded protein is CSVEGTDATDTQYF. This chain uses TRBV29-1 with TRBJ2-3, with D perhaps assigned TRBD1 or TRBD2 (5 bases each). The V gene's germline CDR1 is SQVTM and CDR2 ANQGSEA. This CDR3 contains 14 residues.

Ten or more counts support this clonotype. The chain carries TRBV7-8 and TRBJ2-5; 10 positions agree with TRBD1. After removal of 5 bases from V and 5 bases from J, the junction contained 5 bases not matched to a gene. The length of the CDR3 is 14 residues. Looked up from germline, CDR1 is SGHVS and CDR2 is FQNEAQ. The chain's CDR3 is CASSKDRGRETQYF. In DNA form, the CDR3 reads TGTGCCAGCAGCAAAGACAGGGGGCGGGAGACCCAGTACTTC. Supplemented by reference TRBV7-8 and TRBJ2-5, the full variable domain reads GAGVSQSPRYKVAKRGQDVALRCDPISGHVSLFWYQQALGQGPEFLTYFQNEAQLDKSGLPSDRFFAERPEGSVSTLKIQRTQQEDSAVYLCASSKDRGRETQYFGPGTRLLVL.

There are many counts of this clonotype. The chain recombines TRBV20-1 with TRBJ2-1; 12 bases are shared with TRBD2. With V trimmed by 6 bases and J by 7 bases, 16 bases remained unmatched. This CDR3 region has 17 residues. Germline CDR1 and CDR2: DFQATT and SNEGSKA (reference sequence). Written as DNA, the CDR3 is TGCAGTGCCCCACGGCCTAGCGGGGGGGCTCGTAGGAATGAGCAGTTCTTC. Translated, it gives CSAPRPSGGARRNEQFF.

Ten or more counts support this clonotype. The chain joins TRBV6-1 to TRBJ2-1, with D perhaps matching TRBD1 (6 bases). The CDR3 loop spans 13 amino acids. CDR1 and CDR2 (germline): MNHNS, SASEGT. The V end lost 7 bases, the J end lost 5 bases, and 12 bases lay between the germline ends. Here the CDR3 DNA reads TGTGCCAGCACCGGCAGGGGACACAATGAGCAGTTCTTC. It encodes CASTGRGHNEQFF.

This clonotype has at least ten counts. The chain employs TRBV2 and TRBJ2-3; D gene unclear. The CDR3 loop spans 15 amino acids. The germline V gene has CDR1 SNHLY and CDR2 FYNNEI. V gave up 4 bases and J gave up 0 bases, with 11 bases separating them. This CDR3 reads CASSGATSSTDTQYF. CDR3 coding DNA: TGTGCCAGCAGTGGCGCGACATCTAGCACAGATACGCAGTATTTT.